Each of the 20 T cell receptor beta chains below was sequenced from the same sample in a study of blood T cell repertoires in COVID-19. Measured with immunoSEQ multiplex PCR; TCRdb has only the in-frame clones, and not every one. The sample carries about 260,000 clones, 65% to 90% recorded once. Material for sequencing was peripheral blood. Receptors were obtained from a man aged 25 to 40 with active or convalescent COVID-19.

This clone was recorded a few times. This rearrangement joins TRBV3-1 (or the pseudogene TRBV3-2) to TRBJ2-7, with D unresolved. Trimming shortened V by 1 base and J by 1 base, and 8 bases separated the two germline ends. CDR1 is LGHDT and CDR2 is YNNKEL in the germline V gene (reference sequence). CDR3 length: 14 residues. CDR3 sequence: CASSQGYGSYEQYF. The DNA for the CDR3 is TGTGCCAGCAGCCAAGGATACGGTTCCTACGAGCAGTACTTC.

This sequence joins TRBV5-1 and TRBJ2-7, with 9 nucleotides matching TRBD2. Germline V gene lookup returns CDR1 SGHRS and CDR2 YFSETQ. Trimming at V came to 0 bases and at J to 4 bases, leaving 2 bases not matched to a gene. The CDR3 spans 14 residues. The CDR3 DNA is TGCGCCAGCAGCTTGGAGCGGGGGGCATACGAGCAGTACTTC. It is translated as CASSLERGAYEQYF.

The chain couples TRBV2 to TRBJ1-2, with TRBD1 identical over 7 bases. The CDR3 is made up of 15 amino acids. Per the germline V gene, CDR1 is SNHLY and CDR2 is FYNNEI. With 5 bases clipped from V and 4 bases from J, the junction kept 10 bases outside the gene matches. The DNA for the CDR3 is TGTGCCAGCAGTCGGACTTCCGGGACAGCCTATGGCTACACCTTC. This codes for CASSRTSGTAYGYTF. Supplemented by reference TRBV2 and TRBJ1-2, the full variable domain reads EPEVTQTPSHQVTQMGQEVILRCVPISNHLYFYWYRQILGQKVEFLVSFYNNEISEKSEIFDDQFSVERPDGSNFTLKIRSTKLEDSAMYFCASSRTSGTAYGYTFGSGTRLTVV.

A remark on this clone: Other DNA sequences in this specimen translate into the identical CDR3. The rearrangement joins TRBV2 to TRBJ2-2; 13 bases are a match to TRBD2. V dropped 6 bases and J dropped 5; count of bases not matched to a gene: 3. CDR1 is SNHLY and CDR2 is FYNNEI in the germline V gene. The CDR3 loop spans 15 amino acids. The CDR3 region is CASSGTSGETGELFF. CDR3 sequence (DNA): TGTGCCAGCAGCGGGACTAGCGGGGAGACCGGGGAGCTGTTTTTT.

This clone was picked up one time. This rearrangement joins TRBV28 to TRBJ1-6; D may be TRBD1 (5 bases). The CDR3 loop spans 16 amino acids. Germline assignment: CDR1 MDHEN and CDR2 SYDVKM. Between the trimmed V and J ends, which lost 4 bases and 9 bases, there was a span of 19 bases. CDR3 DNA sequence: TGTGCCAGCAGTTCGTTTACGGGGGAGAATGGTTCACCCCTCCACTTT. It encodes CASSSFTGENGSPLHF.

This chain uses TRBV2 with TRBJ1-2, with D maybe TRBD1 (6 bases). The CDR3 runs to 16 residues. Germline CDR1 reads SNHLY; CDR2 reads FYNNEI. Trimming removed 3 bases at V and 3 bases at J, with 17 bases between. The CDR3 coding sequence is TGTGCCAGCAGTGATCCGACAGGATCGGGCTACTATGGCTACACCTTC. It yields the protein CASSDPTGSGYYGYTF.

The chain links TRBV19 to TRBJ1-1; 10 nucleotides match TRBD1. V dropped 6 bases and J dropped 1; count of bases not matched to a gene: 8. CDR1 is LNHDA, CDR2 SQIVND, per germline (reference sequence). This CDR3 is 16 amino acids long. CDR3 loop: CASSKTGGVGNTEAFF. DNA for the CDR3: TGTGCCAGTAGCAAGACAGGGGGCGTCGGGAACACTGAAGCTTTCTTT. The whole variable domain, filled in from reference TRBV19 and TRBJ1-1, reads DGGITQSPKYLFRKEGQNVTLSCEQNLNHDAMYWYRQDPGQGLRLIYYSQIVNDFQKGDIAEGYSVSREKKESFPLTVTSAQKNPTAFYLCASSKTGGVGNTEAFFGQGTRLTVV.

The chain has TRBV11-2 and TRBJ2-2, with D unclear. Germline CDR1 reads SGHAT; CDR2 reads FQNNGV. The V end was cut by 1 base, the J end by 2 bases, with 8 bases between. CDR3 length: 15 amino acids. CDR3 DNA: TGTGCCAGCAGCTTAGGACACCTAAACACCGGGGAGCTGTTTTTT. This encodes CASSLGHLNTGELFF.

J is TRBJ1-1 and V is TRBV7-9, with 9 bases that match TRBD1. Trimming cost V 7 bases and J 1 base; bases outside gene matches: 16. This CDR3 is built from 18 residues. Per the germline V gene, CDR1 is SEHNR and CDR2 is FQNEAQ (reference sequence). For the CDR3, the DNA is TGTGCCAGCACACCACAGGGACAGGGATCTATTCGGAACACTGAAGCTTTCTTT. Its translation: CASTPQGQGSIRNTEAFF.

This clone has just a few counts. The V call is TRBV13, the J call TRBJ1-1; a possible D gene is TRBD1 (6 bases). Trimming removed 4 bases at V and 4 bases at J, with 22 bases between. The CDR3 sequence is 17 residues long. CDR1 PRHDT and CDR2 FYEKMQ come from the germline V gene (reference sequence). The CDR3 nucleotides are TGTGCCAGCAGCTCTACAGCCCAACAGGGATCAGCCACTGAAGCTTTCTTT. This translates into CASSSTAQQGSATEAFF. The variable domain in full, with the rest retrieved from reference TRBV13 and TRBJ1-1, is AAGVIQSPRHLIKEKRETATLKCYPIPRHDTVYWYQQGPGQDPQFLISFYEKMQSDKGSIPDRFSAQQFSDYHSELNMSSLELGDSALYFCASSSTAQQGSATEAFFGQGTRLTVV.

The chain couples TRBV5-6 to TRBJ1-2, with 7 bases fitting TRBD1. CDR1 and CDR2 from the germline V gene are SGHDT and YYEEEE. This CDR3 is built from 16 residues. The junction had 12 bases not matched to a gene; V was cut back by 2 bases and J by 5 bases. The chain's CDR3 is CASSFRTGSAGYGYTF. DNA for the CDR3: TGTGCCAGCAGCTTCCGGACAGGCTCAGCAGGGTATGGCTACACCTTC.

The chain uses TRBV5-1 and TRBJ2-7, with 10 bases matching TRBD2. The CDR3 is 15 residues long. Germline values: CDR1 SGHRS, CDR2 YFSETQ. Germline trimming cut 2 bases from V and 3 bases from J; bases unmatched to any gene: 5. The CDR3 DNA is TGCGCCAGCAGCTTTAGCGGGGGGACCAACTACGAGCAGTACTTC. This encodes CASSFSGGTNYEQYF. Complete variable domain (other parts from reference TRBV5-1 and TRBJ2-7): KAGVTQTPRYLIKTRGQQVTLSCSPISGHRSVSWYQQTPGQGLQFLFEYFSETQRNKGNFPGRFSGRQFSNSRSEMNVSTLELGDSALYLCASSFSGGTNYEQYFGPGTRLTVT.

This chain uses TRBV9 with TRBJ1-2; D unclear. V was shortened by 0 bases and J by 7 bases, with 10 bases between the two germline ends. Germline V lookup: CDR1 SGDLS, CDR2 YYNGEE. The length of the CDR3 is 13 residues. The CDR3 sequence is CASSVEGGPGYTF. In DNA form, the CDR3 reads TGTGCCAGCAGCGTAGAGGGAGGGCCTGGCTACACCTTC.

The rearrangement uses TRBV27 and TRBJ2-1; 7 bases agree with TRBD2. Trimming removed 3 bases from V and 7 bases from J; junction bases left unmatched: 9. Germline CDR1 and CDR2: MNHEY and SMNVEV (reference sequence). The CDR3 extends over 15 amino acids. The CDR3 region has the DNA TGTGCCAGCAGTTTTCTCCTTACCGGGGGGAATGAGCAGTTCTTC. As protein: CASSFLLTGGNEQFF.

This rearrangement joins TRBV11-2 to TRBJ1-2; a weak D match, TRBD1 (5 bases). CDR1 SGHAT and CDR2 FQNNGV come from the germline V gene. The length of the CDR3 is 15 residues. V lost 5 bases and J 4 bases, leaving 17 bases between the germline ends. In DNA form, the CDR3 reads TGTGCCAGCAGCCCAGGTGGAGCTAGGGGCTATGGCTACACCTTC. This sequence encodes CASSPGGARGYGYTF.

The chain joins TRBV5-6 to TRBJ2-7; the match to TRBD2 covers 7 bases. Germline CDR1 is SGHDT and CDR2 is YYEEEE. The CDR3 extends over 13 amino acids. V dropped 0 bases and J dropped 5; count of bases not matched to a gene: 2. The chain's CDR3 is CASSLGLAHEQYF. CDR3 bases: TGTGCCAGCAGCTTGGGACTAGCCCACGAGCAGTACTTC.

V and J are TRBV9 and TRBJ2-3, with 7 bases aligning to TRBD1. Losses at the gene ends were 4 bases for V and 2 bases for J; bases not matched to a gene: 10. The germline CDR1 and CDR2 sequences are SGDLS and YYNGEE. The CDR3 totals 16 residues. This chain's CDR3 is CASSRDREFPTDTQYF. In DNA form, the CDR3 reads TGTGCCAGCAGCCGGGACAGAGAGTTCCCCACAGATACGCAGTATTTT.

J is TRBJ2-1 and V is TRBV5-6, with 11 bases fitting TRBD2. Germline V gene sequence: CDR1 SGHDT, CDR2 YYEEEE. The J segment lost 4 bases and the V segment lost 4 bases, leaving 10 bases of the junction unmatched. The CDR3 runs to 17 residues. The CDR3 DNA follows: TGTGCCAGCAGCCGGACCTTGACTAGCGGGACATACAATGAGCAGTTCTTC. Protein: CASSRTLTSGTYNEQFF.

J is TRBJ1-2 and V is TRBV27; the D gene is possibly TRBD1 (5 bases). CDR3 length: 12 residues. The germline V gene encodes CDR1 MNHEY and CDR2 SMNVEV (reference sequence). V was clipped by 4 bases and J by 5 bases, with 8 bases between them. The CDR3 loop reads CASSSGYYGYTF. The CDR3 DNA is TGTGCCAGCAGTTCAGGGTATTATGGCTACACCTTC.

CDR3 sequence: CASSSWGGRQETQYF. Written as DNA, the CDR3 is TGCGCCAGCAGCAGTTGGGGGGGTAGACAAGAGACCCAGTACTTC. The genes are TRBV5-1 and TRBJ2-5; 7 bases line up with TRBD2. V trimming: 4 bases; J trimming: 2 bases; junction bases outside the gene matches: 8. CDR1 is SGHRS and CDR2 is YFSETQ in the germline V gene. The length of the CDR3 is 15 residues. Filled out from reference TRBV5-1 and TRBJ2-5, the complete variable domain reads KAGVTQTPRYLIKTRGQQVTLSCSPISGHRSVSWYQQTPGQGLQFLFEYFSETQRNKGNFPGRFSGRQFSNSRSEMNVSTLELGDSALYLCASSSWGGRQETQYFGPGTRLLVL.